This T cell receptor (beta chain) came from a study of blood T cell repertoires in COVID-19. Study-wide background: COVID-19 samples, acute and convalescent, were from the United States, Italy and Spain. T cells, B-cell-depleted T cells, or PBMCs supplied cDNA or gDNA.

Germline CDR1 and CDR2: SGHTA and FQGNSA. The junction had 11 bases not matched to a gene; V was cut back by 5 bases and J by 7 bases. The CDR3 is 14 amino acids. Per the original data handling: For nucleated cells, counts were estimated from reference gene primer amplification. Only in-frame clones appear in the TCRdb table, and some are missing; sequencing was by immunoSEQ multiplex PCR. V and J calls plus clone size are reproduced from that table; the DNA served to infer D and trimming. The table lists about 33,000 clones, approximately 85% of them singletons. This TCR derives from a man aged 80 or over with active COVID-19. This sequence joins TRBV7-2 and TRBJ2-7; 7 positions match TRBD2. Material: peripheral blood. Here the CDR3 reads CASSAGDYLGEQYF. CDR3 nucleotides: TGTGCCAGCAGCGCGGGAGACTACCTGGGGGAGCAGTACTTC.